The sequence of this T cell receptor (beta chain) was determined in a study of blood T cells in healthy people across ages. Study-wide background: About one barcoded beta molecule was captured per two T cells (by template switching).

Trimming removed 6 bases at V and 2 bases at J, with 25 bases between. The CDR3 contains 19 residues. Per the germline V gene, CDR1 is MDHEN and CDR2 is SYDVKM. With a J-beta primer mix and a sample-barcoded 5' primer, a second PCR ran about 6 to 11 cycles. In TCRdb, the 5' RACE reads were re-called with MiXCR into one record per CDR3 protein. The sample yields about 640,000 distinct CDR3 sequences, under 65% seen once. This clonotype originated in a man aged 55 to 70 in good health. Sequenced sample: blood. This chain connects TRBV28 to TRBJ2-2, with a weak D call TRBD1 (6 bases). The CDR3: CASSAGNAGDGTNTGELFF. CDR3 nucleotides: TGTGCCAGCAGCGCCGGAAACGCAGGGGATGGGACCAACACCGGGGAGCTGTTTTTT.